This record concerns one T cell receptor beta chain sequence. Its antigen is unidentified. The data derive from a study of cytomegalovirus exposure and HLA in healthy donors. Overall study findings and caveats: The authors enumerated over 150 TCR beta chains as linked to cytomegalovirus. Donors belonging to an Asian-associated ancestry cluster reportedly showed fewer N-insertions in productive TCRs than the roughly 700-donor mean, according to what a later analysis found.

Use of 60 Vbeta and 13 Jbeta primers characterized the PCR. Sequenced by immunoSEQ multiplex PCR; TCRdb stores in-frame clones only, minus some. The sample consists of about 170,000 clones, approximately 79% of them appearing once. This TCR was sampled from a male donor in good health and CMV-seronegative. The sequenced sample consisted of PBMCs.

For the CDR3, the DNA is TGTGCCAGCTCCACAGGGAACGGTGGAAACACCATATATTTT. Its translation is CASSTGNGGNTIYF. The V call is TRBV18, the J call TRBJ1-3, with a possible D match to TRBD1 (6 bases). With 6 bases removed from V and 3 bases from J, the gap between germline ends came to 12 bases. Germline V gene sequence: CDR1 KGHSH, CDR2 LQKENI. CDR3 size: 14 residues.